The T cell receptor (beta chain) described here comes from a study of cytomegalovirus exposure and HLA in healthy donors. Study findings and constraints: A subsequent analysis found that TCR clusters from the first cohort also tended to co-occur in the 90 to 150 validation repertoires, with around 94% of cluster scores above 0. The authors enumerated 180 or so TCR beta chains as linked to cytomegalovirus.

The protocol was immunoSEQ multiplex PCR, while the TCRdb copy is restricted to in-frame clones and leaves out a portion. Among some 170,000 clones, 85% to 90% were seen once, and the ten largest hold 10% to 13%. Comment on this clone: Its specificity is unknown.

While the first cohort had fewer than 850 subjects, the donors belonged to the separate validation cohort of 120 subjects. The ends were cut back, 2 bases at V and 9 bases at J, with 17 bases in the middle. Per germline, CDR1 MNHEY and CDR2 SVGAGI. This CDR3 comprises 14 residues. The rearrangement joins TRBV6-5 to TRBJ2-7; D perhaps matches TRBD2 (6 bases). Sample: PBMCs. This TCR was sampled from a woman younger than 35 in good health and CMV-seropositive. CDR3 amino acids: CASSYEAGLRSQYF. CDR3 coding DNA: TGTGCCAGCAGTTACGAAGCGGGTCTACGATCGCAGTACTTC.